One and the same sample provided the 11 T cell receptor beta chains below, sequenced in a study of T cell responses to AZD1222 COVID-19 vaccine. Only in-frame clones appear in the TCRdb table, and some are missing; sequencing was by immunoSEQ multiplex PCR. The sample includes roughly 270,000 clones, around 93% of them seen just once. This material consisted of peripheral blood, taken 28 days after the second AZD1222 dose. The receptor set was obtained from an adult who received the AZD1222 COVID-19 vaccine.

V gene TRBV24-1 combines with J gene TRBJ2-3; D remains ambiguous. Germline CDR1 is KGHDR and CDR2 is SFDVKD. The CDR3 runs 14 residues. V lost 7 bases and J 4 bases, leaving 14 bases between the germline ends. CDR3 amino acids: CATSPRPPADTQYF. CDR3 bases: TGTGCCACCAGCCCCCGTCCCCCTGCAGATACGCAGTATTTT.

This clone was recorded only once. The chain combines TRBV28 with TRBJ1-2; a weak D match, TRBD1 (5 bases). Per germline, CDR1 MDHEN and CDR2 SYDVKM. Trimming pared 5 bases from V and 2 bases from J, leaving 12 bases between. CDR3 length equals 14 residues. The CDR3 spells CASSPHGGNYGYTF. The CDR3 nucleotides read TGTGCCAGCAGTCCCCACGGGGGGAACTATGGCTACACCTTC.

This chain joins TRBV5-1 and TRBJ2-7; 13 nucleotides line up with TRBD2. Trimming removed 3 bases from V and 0 bases from J; junction bases left unmatched: 6. The germline gives CDR1 SGHRS, CDR2 YFSETQ. The CDR3 length is 17 residues. The CDR3 reads CASSSGLAGAFSYEQYF. The DNA of the CDR3 is TGCGCCAGCAGCTCCGGACTAGCGGGAGCTTTCTCCTACGAGCAGTACTTC.

V usage is TRBV9 and J usage is TRBJ2-7, with TRBD1 as a possible D gene (6 bases). The CDR3 is made up of 16 amino acids. V lost 3 bases and J 2 bases, leaving 18 bases between the germline ends. Germline CDR1 reads SGDLS; CDR2 reads YYNGEE. The CDR3 nucleotides are TGTGCCAGCAGCGGGATTTGGGACACGCCGACCTACGAGCAGTACTTC. As protein: CASSGIWDTPTYEQYF.

This sequence joins TRBV10-3 and TRBJ1-2; 9 bases agree with TRBD1. The J segment lost 2 bases and the V segment lost 4 bases, leaving 8 bases of the junction unmatched. Germline values: CDR1 ENHRY, CDR2 SYGVKD. This CDR3 is 16 amino acids long. CDR3 bases: TGTGCCATCAGTGGGCCTCCGGGACAGGGCAACTATGGCTACACCTTC. This codes for CAISGPPGQGNYGYTF.

The chain carries TRBV5-1 and TRBJ2-7; weak D call: TRBD1 (7 bases). The germline V and J ends were trimmed by 9 bases and 3 bases, with 19 bases remaining between them. This CDR3 region has 14 residues. Germline CDR1 and CDR2: SGHRS and YFSETQ. In DNA form, the CDR3 reads TGCGCCACCAGAGAGACAGGGACTCACTACGAGCAGTACTTC. This translates into CATRETGTHYEQYF.

The rearrangement links TRBV5-1 to TRBJ2-1, with TRBD2 identical over 10 bases. The CDR3 is 18 residues long. Germline CDR1 is SGHRS and CDR2 is YFSETQ. The V gene end was trimmed by 4 bases and the J gene end by 4 bases; junction bases not matched to a gene: 14. CDR3 residues: CASSQRLRGLAAYNEQFF. For the CDR3, the DNA is TGCGCCAGCAGCCAACGACTACGAGGACTAGCGGCTTACAATGAGCAGTTCTTC.

The gene calls are TRBV6-5 and TRBJ1-2, with 8 positions matching TRBD1. Trimming at V came to 5 bases and at J to 4 bases, leaving 6 bases not matched to a gene. The CDR3 contains 14 residues. In germline, CDR1 is MNHEY, CDR2 SVGAGI. CDR3: CASSNGQGVYGYTF. For the CDR3, the DNA is TGTGCCAGCAGTAATGGACAGGGCGTCTATGGCTACACCTTC.

This rearrangement joins TRBV5-4 to TRBJ2-7; 10 nucleotides agree with TRBD2. The V segment lost 4 bases and the J segment 1 base; nucleotides outside the gene matches: 5. This CDR3 has 15 amino acids. The germline CDR1 and CDR2 sequences are SGHNT and YYREEE (reference sequence). In DNA form, the CDR3 reads TGTGCCAGCAGCCCGAGCGGGAGGGCGTCCTACGAGCAGTACTTC. Protein product: CASSPSGRASYEQYF.

The chain has TRBV3-1 (or the pseudogene TRBV3-2) and TRBJ1-2; D remains unclear. V was pared by 0 bases and J by 2 bases, with 10 bases between. From germline, CDR1 is LGHDT and CDR2 YNNKEL (reference sequence). CDR3 length: 15 amino acids. CDR3 amino acids: CASSQDGVGNYGYTF. CDR3 nucleotide sequence: TGTGCCAGCAGCCAAGACGGGGTAGGGAACTATGGCTACACCTTC.

The rearrangement links TRBV5-1 to TRBJ2-7; D is perhaps TRBD1 (6 bases). V lost 4 bases to trimming and J lost 5 bases, with 16 bases between them. The CDR3 extends over 14 amino acids. Per the germline V gene, CDR1 is SGHRS and CDR2 is YFSETQ. The CDR3 bases are TGCGCCAGCAGCCTCATAACAGGGCCCCACGAGCAGTACTTC. It yields the protein CASSLITGPHEQYF. The variable domain in full, with the rest retrieved from reference TRBV5-1 and TRBJ2-7, is KAGVTQTPRYLIKTRGQQVTLSCSPISGHRSVSWYQQTPGQGLQFLFEYFSETQRNKGNFPGRFSGRQFSNSRSEMNVSTLELGDSALYLCASSLITGPHEQYFGPGTRLTVT.